The 32 T cell receptor beta chains in this list originate from one sample, sequenced in a study of T cells in Graves' hyperthyroidism and ophthalmopathy. Amplified TCR beta CDR3 regions derived from RNA transcripts. The primer set for the first-round RT-PCR of the TCR CDR3 was HTBI. Each CDR3 protein gets one entry after TCRdb re-called the multiplex PCR reads with MiXCR. The repertoire holds a few hundred thousand distinct CDR3 sequences, with around 13% as singletons. The sequenced material came from blood. The receptors here all came from a woman younger than 30 with Graves' hyperthyroidism.

V gene TRBV5-6 combines with J gene TRBJ2-3; 12 positions match TRBD2. There are 14 residues in the CDR3. Trimming removed 4 bases from V and 5 bases from J; junction bases left unmatched: 2. CDR1 SGHDT and CDR2 YYEEEE come from the germline V gene. The CDR3 DNA is TGTGCCAGCAGCATGGGACTAGCGGGAGATACGCAGTATTTT. It translates to CASSMGLAGDTQYF.

The sample holds many counts of this clonotype. The J gene is TRBJ2-7, the V gene TRBV11-2; a weak D match, TRBD2 (5 bases). The CDR3 loop spans 14 amino acids. V shed 2 bases and J shed 5 bases, with 13 bases lying between them. Germline V gives CDR1 SGHAT, CDR2 FQNNGV. Here the CDR3 reads CASSLFSGNHEQYF. CDR3 coding DNA: TGTGCCAGCAGCTTATTTTCGGGGAACCACGAGCAGTACTTC.

This chain joins TRBV7-9 and TRBJ2-7; TRBD1 is a possible D gene (5 bases). The CDR3 sequence is 14 residues long. Trimming took 4 bases from V and 3 from J, leaving 13 bases between them. The germline CDR1 and CDR2 sequences are SEHNR and FQNEAQ (reference sequence). CDR3 nucleotides: TGTGCCAGCAGCTCCCTCGACAGAAACTACGAGCAGTACTTC. Translated: CASSSLDRNYEQYF.

This clonotype occurred many times. The V and J genes are TRBV11-2 and TRBJ2-3, with TRBD2 as a possible D gene (6 bases). The CDR3 loop spans 15 amino acids. V lost 4 bases to trimming and J lost 2 bases, with 13 bases between them. Germline loops: CDR1 SGHAT, CDR2 FQNNGV. The CDR3 sequence is CASSSGLRLTDTQYF. CDR3 coding DNA: TGTGCCAGCAGCTCAGGACTACGCCTCACAGATACGCAGTATTTT.

Ten or more counts support this clonotype. The rearrangement links TRBV7-2 to TRBJ1-1, with D uncertain. The CDR3 is 12 amino acids. The germline V and J ends were trimmed by 5 bases and 6 bases, with 10 bases remaining between them. Looked up from germline, CDR1 is SGHTA and CDR2 is FQGNSA. CDR3 sequence (DNA): TGTGCCAGCAGCCCCCGGTCATCTGAAGCTTTCTTT. The encoded protein is CASSPRSSEAFF.

This clonotype was detected ten times or more. At one end the junction does not follow the germline gene, possibly because of a read error. The chain has TRBV6-2 or TRBV6-3 and TRBJ1-2, with 7 bases that match TRBD1. There are 15 residues in the CDR3. Looked up from germline, CDR1 is MNHEY and CDR2 is SVGEGT. The CDR3 loop is CASSYSGGANYGYTF. The CDR3 coding sequence is TGTGCCAGCAGCTACTCAGGGGGAGCTAACTATGGCTACACCTTC.

This clonotype was detected a few times. The chain carries TRBV20-1 and TRBJ2-5; D is undetermined. Per germline, CDR1 DFQATT and CDR2 SNEGSKA (reference sequence). V was clipped by 1 base and J by 1 base, with 7 bases between them. The CDR3 loop spans 13 amino acids. The CDR3 loop is CSARAQLQETQYF. The CDR3 bases are TGCAGTGCTAGAGCACAGCTCCAAGAGACCCAGTACTTC.

There are many counts of this clonotype. The chain employs TRBV2 and TRBJ1-2, with D possibly matching TRBD1 (6 bases). Germline values: CDR1 SNHLY, CDR2 FYNNEI. Trimming pared 4 bases from V and 7 bases from J, leaving 16 bases between. The CDR3 is 14 amino acids. Here the CDR3 reads CASSAGVLQPGYTF. The DNA for the CDR3 is TGTGCCAGCAGTGCAGGGGTCCTCCAGCCTGGCTACACCTTC.

Worth noting for this clonotype: Being one base from a much bigger clone, this may be a read error. The V and J genes are TRBV5-4 and TRBJ2-7; D is ambiguous. The CDR3 totals 14 residues. Trimming cost V 4 bases and J 1 base, with 12 bases left between them. Germline lookup yields CDR1 SGHNT and CDR2 YYREEE (reference sequence). The CDR3 DNA reads as TGTGCCAGCAGCCCCGAGGTCTCTTCCTACGAGCAGTACTTC. Protein product: CASSPEVSSYEQYF.

In its sample, this clonotype was seen many times. The chain recombines TRBV12-3 or TRBV12-4 with TRBJ1-1; perhaps TRBD1 as D (5 bases). CDR3 length: 13 amino acids. Deletions cut 0 bases from V and 7 bases from J, with 9 bases between. The CDR3: CASSLATGGEAFF. The CDR3 bases are TGTGCCAGCAGTTTAGCGACCGGGGGTGAAGCTTTCTTT.

This clonotype was seen many times. The chain is built from TRBV2 and TRBJ1-3; the D is unclear. The CDR3 runs to 16 residues. V lost 2 bases, J lost 0 bases, and 11 bases lay in between. CDR1 SNHLY and CDR2 FYNNEI come from the germline V gene. The CDR3 spells CASSETAGTSGNTIYF. In nucleotides, the CDR3 is TGTGCCAGCAGTGAAACAGCGGGAACCTCTGGAAACACCATATATTTT.

V is TRBV19 and J is TRBJ1-2, with D uncertain. The CDR3 has 13 amino acids. The germline gives CDR1 LNHDA, CDR2 SQIVND (reference sequence). Trimming took 5 bases from V and 3 from J, leaving 10 bases between them. The CDR3 sequence: CASSVDGYYGYTF. The CDR3 DNA is TGTGCCAGTAGTGTCGACGGGTACTATGGCTACACCTTC.

The chain is built from TRBV3-1 and TRBJ2-1, with 9 bases that match TRBD2. This CDR3 spans 16 amino acids. The germline CDR1 and CDR2 sequences are LGHDT and YNNKEL (reference sequence). The J segment lost 8 bases and the V segment lost 0 bases, leaving 8 bases of the junction unmatched. The CDR3 sequence is CASSQDSREGGYEQFF. For the CDR3, the DNA is TGTGCCAGCAGCCAAGATTCGCGGGAGGGCGGTTATGAGCAGTTCTTC.

The chain carries TRBV4-1 and TRBJ1-2; no definite D call. Germline V gene data show CDR1 as MGHRA and CDR2 as YSYEKL. Trimming cost V 3 bases and J 8 bases, with 16 bases left between them. The CDR3 spans 14 residues. DNA for the CDR3: TGCGCCAGCAGCCACCCACAAGGCCAGGAAGGCTACACCTTC. Its protein is CASSHPQGQEGYTF.

This chain links TRBV7-2 with TRBJ2-7, with 12 nucleotides matching TRBD2. The CDR3 has 15 residues. Per germline, CDR1 SGHTA and CDR2 FQGNSA. Losses at the gene ends were 2 bases for V and 6 bases for J; bases not matched to a gene: 5. This chain's CDR3 is CASSLPSGRAGEQYF. In nucleotides, the CDR3 is TGTGCCAGCAGCTTACCTAGCGGGAGGGCAGGCGAGCAGTACTTC.

Many counts were recorded for this clonotype. The chain combines TRBV20-1 with TRBJ1-1, with D possibly being TRBD1 (5 bases). V dropped 3 bases and J dropped 4 bases, with 15 bases sitting between them. The CDR3 runs to 14 residues. Germline values: CDR1 DFQATT, CDR2 SNEGSKA (reference sequence). CDR3 bases: TGCAGTGCTAGGATGGGCAGGGTGGGCACTGAAGCTTTCTTT. Encoded protein: CSARMGRVGTEAFF.

The chain uses TRBV30 and TRBJ1-1, with unresolved D. Germline V CDR1 and CDR2: GTSNPN, SVGIG (reference sequence). CDR3 length equals 10 residues. V shed 5 bases and J shed 4 bases, with 5 bases lying between them. CDR3 loop: CAWLATEAFF. The CDR3 DNA reads TGTGCCTGGTTGGCCACTGAAGCTTTCTTT.

This clonotype has more than one count but fewer than ten. The chain carries TRBV19 and TRBJ1-1; 7 bases are a match to TRBD1. V was pared by 5 bases and J by 4 bases, with 4 bases of the junction left unmatched. This CDR3 spans 13 amino acids. Germline-derived CDR1 and CDR2 are LNHDA and SQIVND (reference sequence). CDR3 coding DNA: TGTGCCAGTAGTCCAGGGGACAGCACTGAAGCTTTCTTT. It is translated as CASSPGDSTEAFF. Supplemented by reference TRBV19 and TRBJ1-1, the full variable domain reads DGGITQSPKYLFRKEGQNVTLSCEQNLNHDAMYWYRQDPGQGLRLIYYSQIVNDFQKGDIAEGYSVSREKKESFPLTVTSAQKNPTAFYLCASSPGDSTEAFFGQGTRLTVV.

This clonotype was recorded many times. Here the CDR3 reads CSARNSGRPWDEQFF. For the CDR3, the DNA is TGCAGTGCTAGAAATAGCGGGAGGCCTTGGGATGAGCAGTTCTTC. V gene TRBV20-1 combines with J gene TRBJ2-1; 10 bases are a match to TRBD2. V lost 2 bases and J lost 8; bases outside the gene matches: 9. Germline V lookup: CDR1 DFQATT, CDR2 SNEGSKA (reference sequence). The CDR3 consists of 15 residues.

This rearrangement joins TRBV29-1 to TRBJ2-1; a weak D match, TRBD2 (6 bases). Trimming cost V 3 bases and J 7 bases, with 16 bases left between them. CDR1 is SQVTM and CDR2 is ANQGSEA in the germline V gene. The length of the CDR3 is 14 residues. CDR3 sequence: CSVEGGLIRNEQFF. The CDR3, as DNA: TGCAGCGTTGAGGGGGGTTTAATCCGTAATGAGCAGTTCTTC.

This clonotype was found a few times. This chain uses TRBV19 with TRBJ2-3, with 10 positions matching TRBD2. V dropped 3 bases and J dropped 2; count of bases not matched to a gene: 5. CDR3 length: 16 residues. Looked up from germline, CDR1 is LNHDA and CDR2 is SQIVND (reference sequence). CDR3 nucleotide sequence: TGTGCCAGTAGTATCTCTAGCGGGGGACACACAGATACGCAGTATTTT. Residues: CASSISSGGHTDTQYF. Filled out from reference TRBV19 and TRBJ2-3, the complete variable domain reads DGGITQSPKYLFRKEGQNVTLSCEQNLNHDAMYWYRQDPGQGLRLIYYSQIVNDFQKGDIAEGYSVSREKKESFPLTVTSAQKNPTAFYLCASSISSGGHTDTQYFGPGTRLTVL.

J is TRBJ2-6 and V is TRBV11-2, with 7 bases fitting TRBD1. The CDR3 runs to 18 residues. CDR1 and CDR2 from the germline V gene are SGHAT and FQNNGV. Losses at the gene ends were 1 base for V and 0 bases for J; bases not matched to a gene: 6. CDR3 residues: CASSLGGTVPSGANVLTF. The CDR3 region has the DNA TGTGCCAGCAGCTTAGGAGGGACAGTCCCCTCTGGGGCCAACGTCCTGACTTTC.

This clonotype has ten or more counts. The rearrangement links TRBV6-2 or TRBV6-3 to TRBJ1-1, with a tentative D call TRBD1 (6 bases). This CDR3 spans 13 amino acids. In germline, CDR1 is MNHEY, CDR2 SVGEGT. V shed 6 bases and J shed 4 bases, with 12 bases lying between them. The CDR3 DNA reads TGTGCCAGCAGCTTAACAGGGACCACTGAAGCTTTCTTT. It is translated as CASSLTGTTEAFF.

The sample holds a few counts of this clonotype. V usage is TRBV30 and J usage is TRBJ1-2, with D hard to call. CDR1 and CDR2 (germline): GTSNPN, SVGIG (reference sequence). V was trimmed by 5 bases and J by 3 bases, leaving 16 bases between them. This CDR3 comprises 14 residues. CDR3 sequence reads: CAWVRVGSHYGYTF. The CDR3 coding sequence is TGTGCCTGGGTTAGAGTTGGAAGCCACTATGGCTACACCTTC.

This clonotype was recorded at least ten times. The chain combines TRBV7-8 with TRBJ1-4; weak D call: TRBD1 (5 bases). V was cut by 5 bases and J by 7 bases, with 14 bases left in between. The CDR3 has 14 amino acids. The germline CDR1 and CDR2 sequences are SGHVS and FQNEAQ. As DNA, the CDR3 is TGTGCCAGCAGCCCGGGGGAGGATAGTGAAAAACTGTTTTTT. It encodes CASSPGEDSEKLFF.

This clonotype appeared many times. The rearrangement links TRBV30 to TRBJ1-3, with D hard to call. V was trimmed by 3 bases and J by 1 base, leaving 10 bases between them. CDR3 length: 14 amino acids. Germline-derived CDR1 and CDR2 are GTSNPN and SVGIG (reference sequence). Here the CDR3 reads CAWSPGSSGNTIYF. CDR3 coding DNA: TGTGCCTGGAGCCCCGGGTCATCTGGAAACACCATATATTTT.

This clonotype was detected ten times or more. The rearrangement joins TRBV20-1 to TRBJ2-1; D gene uncertain. The CDR3 is 13 residues long. V was clipped by 0 bases and J by 9 bases, with 12 bases between them. Germline CDR1 reads DFQATT; CDR2 reads SNEGSKA (reference sequence). CDR3 amino acids: CSARDSASGEQFF. CDR3 bases: TGCAGTGCTAGAGACTCTGCGTCCGGTGAGCAGTTCTTC.

The chain links TRBV10-2 to TRBJ2-5; D unresolved. The germline gives CDR1 WSHSY, CDR2 SAAADI. The CDR3 covers 13 residues. V shed 6 bases and J shed 5 bases, with 13 bases lying between them. In DNA form, the CDR3 reads TGCGCCAGCAGGACAACGATGGATGAGACCCAGTACTTC. It is translated as CASRTTMDETQYF.

This clonotype was seen at least ten times. V usage is TRBV6-1 and J usage is TRBJ1-2; D is uncertain. V was pared by 2 bases and J by 5 bases, with 9 bases between. Per germline, CDR1 MNHNS and CDR2 SASEGT. The CDR3 loop spans 13 amino acids. The CDR3 DNA is TGTGCCAGCAGTGAACGGCGTCAGTATGGCTACACCTTC. It encodes CASSERRQYGYTF.

The sample holds a few counts of this clonotype. The V call is TRBV12-3 or TRBV12-4, the J call TRBJ1-5; possible D gene TRBD1, 5 bases. The CDR3 has 15 residues. The germline V and J ends were trimmed by 2 bases and 7 bases, with 15 bases remaining between them. The CDR3, as DNA: TGTGCCAGCAGTTTATCGGCGGGGCCTGGACAGCCCCAGCATTTT. Protein product: CASSLSAGPGQPQHF.

This clonotype was seen ten or more times. The gene calls are TRBV6-1 and TRBJ2-5; 7 bases agree with TRBD1. Germline CDR1 reads MNHNS; CDR2 reads SASEGT. There are 14 residues in the CDR3. V shed 6 bases and J 4 bases; nucleotides not matched to a gene: 8. The CDR3 bases are TGTGCCAGCAGCTCACAGGGGAGAGGAGAGACCCAGTACTTC. Translation: CASSSQGRGETQYF.

This clonotype was found many times. This chain joins TRBV2 and TRBJ1-6, with unresolved D. Germline values: CDR1 SNHLY, CDR2 FYNNEI. CDR3 length equals 12 residues. Trimming removed 6 bases at V and 10 bases at J, with 10 bases between. The CDR3 region has the DNA TGTGCCAGCAGAGTTAAAGGATCACCCCTCCACTTT. It codes for CASRVKGSPLHF.